Listed below are T cell receptor beta chains from one sample, sequenced in a study of shared clonotypes between healthy human individuals. Data came from immunoSEQ multiplex PCR; TCRdb stores just in-frame clones and leaves some out. The table lists 650,000 to 800,000 clones, about 90% of them singletons. Sequences were obtained from naive CD8+ T cells sorted from blood. Receptors originate from a man aged 30 to 39 in good health. Each CDR3 is given with its conserved first and last residue. The order of the fields is CDR3 protein, CDR3 DNA, D gene, J gene, clone size, V gene. D genes are given only for firm matches. Where a row states a size, it is once, few, many or the class of an expanded clone; other rows omit it.

CASRQSTYGNTEAFF	TGTGCCAGTAGGCAGTCGACCTACGGAAACACTGAAGCTTTCTTT	NA	TRBJ1-1	NA	TRBV19
CASSDQGVVYGYTF	TGTGCCAGCAGCGACCAGGGGGTGGTCTATGGCTACACCTTC	TRBD1	TRBJ1-2	NA	TRBV7-8
CASRPGTGVQEKLFF	TGTGCCAGCAGACCCGGGACAGGGGTTCAGGAAAAACTGTTTTTT	TRBD1	TRBJ1-4	NA	TRBV6-6
CASSPGTSGSSGYEQYF	TGTGCCAGCAGCCCCGGGACTAGCGGGAGTTCCGGGTACGAGCAGTACTTC	TRBD2	TRBJ2-7	NA	TRBV13
CASSFGTLREQYF	TGTGCCAGCAGCTTCGGGACTTTGCGGGAGCAGTACTTC	NA	TRBJ2-7	NA	TRBV7-2
CASSLIGQGLNQPQHF	TGTGCCAGCAGCTTAATCGGACAGGGCTTGAATCAGCCCCAGCATTTT	TRBD1	TRBJ1-5	NA	TRBV7-2
CATSRDSWGSYNEQFF	TGTGCCACCAGCAGAGATTCGTGGGGCTCCTACAATGAGCAGTTCTTC	NA	TRBJ2-1	NA	TRBV15
CSVEFAEREGLNEQFF	TGCAGCGTTGAATTCGCGGAGCGGGAGGGCCTAAATGAGCAGTTCTTC	TRBD2	TRBJ2-1	NA	TRBV29-1
CATQRQGVETQYF	TGTGCCACCCAGAGACAGGGGGTCGAGACCCAGTACTTC	TRBD1	TRBJ2-5	NA	TRBV28
CASSESSRDVGEQFF	TGCGCCAGCAGTGAGTCGAGCAGGGATGTAGGTGAGCAGTTCTTC	NA	TRBJ2-1	NA	TRBV10-1
CASSQGLLAGGFNEQFF	TGCGCCAGCAGCCAAGGTCTGCTAGCGGGGGGCTTCAATGAGCAGTTCTTC	TRBD2	TRBJ2-1	NA	TRBV4-3
CASSLRGVSGDTQYF	TGTGCCAGCAGCTTAAGAGGGGTCAGCGGAGATACGCAGTATTTT	NA	TRBJ2-3	NA	TRBV7-9
CASSPLWGSGGRGAQYF	TGTGCCAGCAGCCCGCTATGGGGAAGCGGGGGGCGAGGGGCCCAGTACTTC	TRBD2	TRBJ2-5	NA	TRBV28
CASSPSLAGSYNEQFF	TGCGCCAGCAGCCCATCCTTGGCGGGGTCGTACAATGAGCAGTTCTTC	NA	TRBJ2-1	NA	TRBV4-3
CASSASGRDNEKLFF	TGTGCCAGCAGCGCCTCGGGACGGGACAATGAAAAACTGTTTTTT	NA	TRBJ1-4	NA	TRBV6-9
CASRTWDSQETQYF	TGTGCCAGCCGAACCTGGGACAGCCAAGAGACCCAGTACTTC	TRBD1	TRBJ2-5	NA	TRBV6-5
CASSESPTTGELFF	TGCGCCAGCAGTGAGTCACCAACCACCGGGGAGCTGTTTTTT	NA	TRBJ2-2	NA	TRBV10-1
CSVEGADYNEQFF	TGCAGCGTTGAAGGCGCGGATTACAATGAGCAGTTCTTC	NA	TRBJ2-1	NA	TRBV29-1
CASSLTGEQFF	TGTGCCAGCAGTTTAACGGGTGAGCAGTTCTTC	NA	TRBJ2-1	NA	TRBV27
CASSVLGRESTDTQYF	TGTGCCAGCAGCGTACTCGGCAGGGAGAGCACAGATACGCAGTATTTT	NA	TRBJ2-3	NA	TRBV9
CSVLGTSGRRDYNEQFF	TGCAGCGTTCTCGGGACTAGCGGGAGGCGGGACTACAATGAGCAGTTCTTC	TRBD2	TRBJ2-1	NA	TRBV29-1
CASSHGTSGRYEQYF	TGCGCCAGCAGCCACGGGACTAGCGGGAGATATGAGCAGTACTTC	TRBD2	TRBJ2-7	NA	TRBV4-1
CATTGTAYNEQFF	TGTGCCACTACCGGGACAGCCTACAATGAGCAGTTCTTC	TRBD1	TRBJ2-1	NA	TRBV28
CASSEVDPSYEQYF	TGTGCCAGCAGTGAGGTGGATCCATCATACGAGCAGTACTTC	NA	TRBJ2-7	NA	TRBV2
CATSAHRGPYNEQFF	TGTGCCACCAGCGCGCACAGGGGTCCCTACAATGAGCAGTTCTTC	TRBD1	TRBJ2-1	NA	TRBV15
CASSVEARGTDTQYF	TGTGCCAGCAGCGTAGAGGCCAGGGGCACAGATACGCAGTATTTT	NA	TRBJ2-3	NA	TRBV9
CASSLVSRNTEAFF	TGTGCCAGCAGCTTAGTTTCCCGGAACACTGAAGCTTTCTTT	NA	TRBJ1-1	NA	TRBV7-9
CASSEWSLGGGGYNEQFF	TGTGCCAGCAGTGAATGGTCTCTTGGGGGAGGGGGCTACAATGAGCAGTTCTTC	NA	TRBJ2-1	NA	TRBV25-1
CASRDRSSNTEAFF	TGTGCCAGCAGGGACAGGTCCTCGAACACTGAAGCTTTCTTT	TRBD1	TRBJ1-1	NA	TRBV27
CASSLAPYQETQYF	TGTGCCAGCAGCTTAGCACCCTACCAAGAGACCCAGTACTTC	NA	TRBJ2-5	NA	TRBV7-2
CASRSRGGDTQYF	TGTGCCAGCAGATCCAGGGGAGGGGATACGCAGTATTTT	NA	TRBJ2-3	NA	TRBV6-4
CASSQDSGQGETDTQYF	NA	NA	TRBJ2-3	once	TRBV4-3
CASSLAGPGELFF	TGTGCCAGCAGTCTAGCGGGGCCAGGGGAGCTGTTTTTT	TRBD2	TRBJ2-2	once	TRBV6-5
CAIRTPQGLNTEAFF	TGTGCCATCAGGACCCCACAGGGGCTGAACACTGAAGCTTTCTTT	TRBD1	TRBJ1-1	once	TRBV10-3
CASSPDRVSPSYEQYF	TGTGCCAGCAGCCCGGATAGGGTTAGCCCATCCTACGAGCAGTACTTC	NA	TRBJ2-7	NA	TRBV5-5
CSVDGQGNTGELFF	TGCAGCGTTGATGGACAGGGAAACACCGGGGAGCTGTTTTTT	TRBD1	TRBJ2-2	NA	TRBV29-1
CASSQDSKGYEQYF	TGCGCCAGCAGCCAAGATTCGAAGGGCTACGAGCAGTACTTC	NA	TRBJ2-7	NA	TRBV4-3
CATSRGSSGSYEQYF	TGTGCCACCAGCAGAGGTTCTAGCGGTTCCTACGAGCAGTACTTC	TRBD2	TRBJ2-7	once	TRBV15
CASSLNGAGEAFF	TGTGCCAGCAGTTTAAATGGGGCGGGTGAAGCTTTCTTT	NA	TRBJ1-1	once	TRBV28
CASSQLDYNEQFF	TGTGCCAGCAGCCAACTAGACTACAATGAGCAGTTCTTC	NA	TRBJ2-1	NA	TRBV28
CASSLAPPTSADYNEQFF	TGTGCCAGCAGCTTAGCTCCACCAACTAGCGCCGACTACAATGAGCAGTTCTTC	TRBD2	TRBJ2-1	NA	TRBV7-8
CASSLESRRGYTF	TGTGCCAGCAGCTTAGAATCAAGGAGGGGCTACACCTTC	NA	TRBJ1-2	NA	TRBV7-9
CSAESRTYNEQFF	TGCAGCGCCGAAAGCCGAACCTACAATGAGCAGTTCTTC	NA	TRBJ2-1	NA	TRBV29-1
CASSQDRLADTYEQYF	TGCGCCAGCAGCCAAGATCGGCTAGCGGACACCTACGAGCAGTACTTC	TRBD2	TRBJ2-7	NA	TRBV4-1